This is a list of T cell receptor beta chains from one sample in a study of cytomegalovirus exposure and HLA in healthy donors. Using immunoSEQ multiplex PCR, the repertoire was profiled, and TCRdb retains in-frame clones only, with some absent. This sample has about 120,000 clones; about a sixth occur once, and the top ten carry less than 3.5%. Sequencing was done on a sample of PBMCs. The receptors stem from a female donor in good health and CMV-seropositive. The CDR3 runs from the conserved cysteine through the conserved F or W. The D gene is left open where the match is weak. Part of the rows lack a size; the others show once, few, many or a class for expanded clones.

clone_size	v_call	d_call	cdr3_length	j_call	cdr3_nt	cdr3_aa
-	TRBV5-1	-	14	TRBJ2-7	TGCGCCAGCAGCTTGTTGGCCGGGAGCTACGAGCAGTACTTC	CASSLLAGSYEQYF
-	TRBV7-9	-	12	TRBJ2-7	TGTGCCAGCAGCTTAGCCGCCTACGAGCAGTACTTC	CASSLAAYEQYF
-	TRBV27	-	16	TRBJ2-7	TGTGCCAGCAGTTACGGGGGGGACAGGGTGTTCTACGAGCAGTACTTC	CASSYGGDRVFYEQYF
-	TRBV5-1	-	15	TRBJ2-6	TGCGCCAGCAGCCGCGACAGCTCTGGGGCCAACGTCCTGACTTTC	CASSRDSSGANVLTF
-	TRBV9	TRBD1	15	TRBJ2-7	TGTGCCAGCAGTCCCAACGACAGGGGGAGGTACGAGCAGTACTTC	CASSPNDRGRYEQYF
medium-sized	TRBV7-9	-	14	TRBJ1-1	TGTGCCAGCAGCTTAGCTTCTGCCGCGACTGAAGCTTTCTTT	CASSLASAATEAFF
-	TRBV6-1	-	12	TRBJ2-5	TGTGCCAGTATCGAATCTCGGGAGACCCAGTACTTC	CASIESRETQYF
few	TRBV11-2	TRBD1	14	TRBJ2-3	TGTGCCAGCAGCGTTGGTGGACAGGCAGATACGCAGTATTTT	CASSVGGQADTQYF
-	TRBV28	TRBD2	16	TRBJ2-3	TGTGCCAGCAGTTTAATAGCGACTAGCGCAGGTGGGACGCAGTATTTT	CASSLIATSAGGTQYF
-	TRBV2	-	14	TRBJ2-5	TGTGCCAGCAGTGAACGGGGAGCGAGGGAGACCCAGTACTTC	CASSERGARETQYF
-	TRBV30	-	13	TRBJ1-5	TGTGCCTGGAGTTCAGATAGCAATCAGCCCCAGCATTTT	CAWSSDSNQPQHF